This T cell receptor (beta chain) emerged from a study of vaccination effects on CD4 cells after COVID-19 (dated by TCRdb to 2022 to 2024). For the study in its entirety: In the ViraFEST assay, PBMC were stimulated with viral peptide pools, and TCR sequencing was then used to find antigen-specific CD4+ T cell clonotypes based on their expansion. Some 2 million PBMC per well were cultured in IMDM with about 5.4% human AB serum, roughly 10 IU/ml IL-2 and gentamicin, plus 10 ug/ml peptides. The study compared SARS-CoV-2 spike-specific CD4+ TCR repertoires before and after mRNA vaccination in COVID-19 convalescent patients and infection-naive vaccine recipients. Across the study, the median time from the second dose to post-vaccine sampling was 72 days (range 14 to 241). The full study included ten to eleven COVID-19 convalescent patients and a few SARS-CoV-2-naive healthy vaccine recipients. Cultures from other donors in the study were sequenced using the Oncomine TCR Beta short-read assay on an Illumina iSeq 100. Results the study describes overall, beyond this receptor: At late post-vaccination timepoints, both infection-induced and vaccine-induced clones showed marked clonal contraction, consistent with waning T cell responses. Only a small number of convalescent patients were included, and no early post-infection timepoints were available, which limited the study. In healthy vaccine recipients, vaccine-induced clones were almost all SARS-CoV-2 mono-reactive, with only 1 of 255 being cross-reactive with common cold coronaviruses.

On this clone itself: Its antigen is currently not known. Base qualities are not recorded, but no much larger clone differs from it by a single base.

V and J are truncated by 0 bases and 8 bases respectively, leaving an intervening sequence of 13 bases. The CDR3 starts with the cysteine, ends with the phenylalanine, and has 14 residues. Only the CDR3 region is kept as DNA, spanning 42 bases read in frame from base 1. Via the germline V gene, CDR1 is LGHNA and CDR2 YSLEER. Libraries were made using the immunoSEQ multiplex PCR assay. DNA from the cultured and isolated CD4+ T cells underwent TCR beta CDR3 sequencing. In the authors' own workflow: Non-productive TCR sequences were discarded, and reads were trimmed to the CDR3 region, with only CDR3s of 7 or more amino acids retained. Antigen-specific clonotypes were identified using the MANAFEST web app by comparison of expansion in peptide wells against reference cultures. To count as positive, a clone had to show expansion at FDR<0.05 compared with the reference and with all other wells, an odds ratio above 5, and a frequency above 0.1% in two replicate wells. A clonotype was called cross-reactive if it was significantly expanded both in SARS-CoV-2 spike wells and in at least one common cold coronavirus spike condition. Using the stringdist R package, CDR3 similarity was measured by Levenshtein distance, and unrooted trees were constructed with ape in R 3.6.1. Entries here come from immuneACCESS through TCRdb and include only in-frame sequences with V and J called. Some clones fail to appear in such tables; in the studies checked, an unresolved V gene covers under half of the shortfall, and the cause of the remainder is unknown. The V and J calls and clone size are taken from that table; D and trimming were inferred from the DNA. This sample has fewer than 75,000 clones in its table, and less than 85% of those were observed once. Of the sample, about 2.5% falls within the top ten clones.

After more than 9 days of culture, CD4+ T cells were isolated with the EasySep CD4+ T cell isolation kit. Each participant got two doses of an mRNA SARS-CoV-2 vaccine, either BNT162b2 or mRNA-1273. Negative nucleocapsid antibody results before and after vaccination confirmed that the healthy vaccine recipients had no prior SARS-CoV-2 infection. On days 3 and 7, half of the culture medium was replaced with fresh IL-2-containing medium. Unless noted otherwise, every peptide stimulation condition was cultured in triplicate wells. Using Ficoll-Paque Plus gradient centrifugation, PBMC were separated from whole blood and then either used fresh or cryopreserved at -140C. The QIAamp micro DNA kit was used to extract genomic DNA from the cultured CD4+ T cells.

The clonotype was recovered from a human donor who received a COVID-19 vaccine. The material was CD4+ T cells from PBMCs cultured without peptide, obtained after COVID-19 vaccination. The V gene is TRBV4-3 and the J gene is TRBJ1-2, with TRBD1 as a weak D call on 5 bases. CDR3 reads: CASSQEQVLSGYTF. The DNA is TGCGCCAGCAGCCAAGAACAGGTACTCAGCGGCTACACCTTC.